Sequencing of this TCR beta chain was carried out in a study of identical twins (TCRdb year 2016). In terms of the full investigation: The study deep-sequenced TCR alpha and beta repertoires from monozygotic twins, unrelated adults of various ages and cord blood to test whether fetal clonotypes persist. To rule out contamination, the twin experiments were replicated at different times with different library preparation protocols.

The CDR3, from cysteine to phenylalanine, totals 12 residues. CDR3 DNA is the only sequence kept; it has 36 bases, read in frame from the first base. The germline V gene sets CDR1 to SQVTM and CDR2 to ANQGSEA. V and J are truncated by 7 bases and 7 bases respectively, leaving an intervening sequence of 16 bases. With respect to this clonotype: What antigen it recognizes has not been identified. Base qualities were left out, and no much larger clone turns up one base away.

Library generation was performed with 5' RACE. The sequencer listed for this sample is Illumina HiSeq 2000. A universal primer binding site was introduced by template switching, and a unique molecular identifier was present in the final cDNA, enabling accurate counting of TCR cDNA molecules. First-strand cDNA for TCR alpha and beta chains was synthesized from specific primers in the conserved constant-segment region. To control for contamination, every cDNA library was double barcoded, receiving both a SMART-Mk sample barcode and Illumina barcodes. TruSeq adapter sequences along with Illumina sample barcodes were introduced in two successive PCR steps. The Illumina HiSeq platform was used with custom primers to sequence TCR alpha and beta cDNA libraries. Per the authors' processing: MiGEC was used to process raw reads and extract unique molecular identifiers, and MiXCR was used to find CDR3 positions. For each individual, recombination models were inferred using an EM algorithm with the repgenHMM and IGoR tools. Shared clonotype analysis was performed with the tcR package in R, normalizing sharing by the product of cloneset sizes. Out-of-frame nonproductive sequences were analyzed to study raw recombination free of thymic and clonal selection effects. The public reads were reprocessed in TCRdb via fastp at Q25 and MiXCR, keeping in-frame beta chains. Every CDR3 protein is listed once, alongside the most common genes and DNA of its rows. TCRdb's processing, not the authors', yielded these V and J calls. For this sample the table gives around 250,000 distinct CDR3 sequences, of which 6.5% were detected only once. 13% to 15% of the sample is held by the ten biggest clonotypes.

General findings and caveats noted by the study authors: Zero-insertion analyses could be partly confounded by invariant T cells such as MAIT and iNKT, although diverse VJ usage argued against such confounding for most clonotypes. Fewer insertions were carried by abundant cord blood beta clonotypes, a similar but weaker trend appeared in young adult naive repertoires, and no such trend appeared in memory repertoires. Out-of-frame TCR alpha sharing in monozygotic twins was systematically underestimated by recombination models, whereas sharing between unrelated individuals was in agreement with the recombination models. Out-of-frame TCR alpha sequences shared between twins showed an excess of low generation-probability sequences compared with coincidental sharing between unrelated individuals. The excess sharing between twins in beta out-of-frame sequences was weaker because fewer shared sequences reduced the signal-to-noise ratio. Because the same donors could not be followed over many years, the conclusions relied on cross-sectional statistical analysis.

Every donor was a healthy Caucasian. The twin cohort consisted of three pairs of female monozygotic twins, all aged roughly 18 to 29 years. Positive isolation kits from Invitrogen were used to isolate the CD4+ and CD8+ T cell populations. A further study also used this sample, focusing on T cells expressing NK-cell markers. The second study reports: Fewer than ten donors provided sorted CD3+CD56+NKG2C+, CD3+CD56+NKG2C- and CD3+CD56-NKG2C+ T-cell subsets, whose TCR beta-chain repertoires were profiled. Seven of the eight sequenced donors were HCMV-seropositive and one was HCMV-seronegative. In several experiments an anti-gammadeltaTCR antibody was added to restrict sorting to alphabetaTCR-expressing T cells. In several donors, the dominant CD3+CD56+NKG2C+ clonotypes were found to rank among the top 10 CD8+ clonotypes and to make up about 1.0-7.0% of CD8+ T cells. Those dominant clonotypes were again the most abundant among CD3+CD56-NKG2C+ cells in four donors, at about 25-65%. Whether the expanded NKG2C-expressing T cell clones were specific for HCMV antigens was left unclear. Randomly selected healthy volunteers, three men and five women, were used as the eight sequenced donors. HCMV serostatus was determined by detecting HCMV-specific IgG in serum with a commercial ELISA kit. MIGEC handled demultiplexing of the reads and grouping by UMI, while MiTCR was used to assemble and quantify clonotypes. To remove erroneous sequences, TCR cDNA sequences were retained only when supported by two or more reads. The tcR package was used for downstream repertoire analysis, with clonotypes matched between fractions based on CDR3 nucleotide sequence plus V segment. VDJmatch was used to annotate antigen specificity against VDJdb, with one amino acid substitution in CDR3 permitted.

The specimen was CD8+ T cells sorted from blood. This receptor chain uses TRBV29-1 and TRBJ1-1, and perhaps TRBD1 as D gene, on 6 matching bases. This TCR derives from a woman between 18 and 30 years old in good health. The CDR3 reads as follows: CSDGAGEFEAFF. The nucleotide sequence is TGCAGCGACGGGGCAGGGGAGTTTGAAGCTTTCTTT.